The present TCR beta chain was sequenced within a study of molecular identifiers for immune sequencing clone quantification. At the level of the study: Across replicate runs, RNA obtained from around 20,000 or 100,000 naive CD8 cells was divided into five, with four undergoing sequencing. Findings of the study overall: Whereas naive cells kept under 1% of molecules in clones above 20 RNA copies, such clones held over 97% in effectors.

Trimming took 7 bases from V and 2 from J; bases not matched to a gene: 7. Germline V gives CDR1 MDHEN, CDR2 SYDVKM. The CDR3 length is 15 residues. For bulk TCR libraries, previously described methods and listed TCR primers were used. TCRdb re-called the PCR reads with MiXCR, one entry per CDR3 protein. The sample records some 680,000 distinct CDR3 sequences, 25% being singletons. This clonotype was found many times. Its specificity is not known. Sequences were obtained from naive CD8+ T cells from blood, with Jurkat cell RNA spiked in. The subset was: FACS-sorted CD8+CD4-CCR7+CD45RA+ naive T cells. This clonotype originated in a human donor in good health. Some libraries in this study had Jurkat cell RNA spiked in. V gene TRBV28 combines with J gene TRBJ2-4; 8 bases align to TRBD1. CDR3 DNA sequence: TGTGCCAGCACTTACCGACAGGGGCCCAAAAACATTCAGTACTTC. Translating gives CASTYRQGPKNIQYF.